This T cell receptor (beta chain) originates from a study of blood T cells in healthy people across ages. Study-wide results and limits: CMV infection status of these donors was not known. Per-million-T-cell TCR beta diversity fell roughly linearly with age.

V dropped 7 bases and J dropped 2 bases, with 9 bases sitting between them. This CDR3 comprises 13 residues. Per germline, CDR1 MDHEN and CDR2 SYDVKM. This clonotype has more than one count but fewer than ten. Antigen unknown. A sample-barcoded 5' primer and a J-beta primer mix were used in a second PCR of roughly 7 to 12 cycles. One entry per CDR3 protein, called by TCRdb with MiXCR from the 5' RACE reads. The sample includes 450,000 to 650,000 distinct CDR3 sequences, about 24% of them seen just once. The same sample was also studied in work on T cells of mothers and their children. That source reports: More than 5 children and their three healthy Caucasian mothers were the donors. About 2.8 million TCR beta reads per child versus over 9 million per mother.

The J gene is TRBJ2-1, the V gene TRBV28; the D is unclear. Sequencing was performed on blood. This sequence originates from a boy between 5 and 17 years old in good health. The CDR3: CASMLMAYNEQFF. For the CDR3, the DNA is TGTGCCAGCATGTTAATGGCCTACAATGAGCAGTTCTTC.